Following are 8 T cell receptor beta chains from one sample sequenced in a study of cytomegalovirus exposure and HLA in healthy donors. This PCR relied on a set of 60 Vbeta primers and 13 Jbeta primers. TCRdb keeps only in-frame clones here, not all; method: immunoSEQ multiplex PCR. This sample carries 45,000 to 60,000 clones, with roughly 7.1% going to the ten biggest clones. What was sequenced was PBMCs. The source is a woman aged 40 to 50 in good health and CMV-seronegative.

The chain uses TRBV9 and TRBJ2-1; D possibly corresponds to TRBD1 (5 bases). The V gene lost 0 bases and the J gene lost 0 bases, with 7 bases spanning the gap. Germline V gene data show CDR1 as SGDLS and CDR2 as YYNGEE. The CDR3 spans 15 residues. The CDR3 nucleotides read TGTGCCAGCAGCGTAGCGGACAACTCCTACAATGAGCAGTTCTTC. Its protein is CASSVADNSYNEQFF.

The chain links TRBV7-8 to TRBJ2-2; weak D call: TRBD2 (6 bases). This CDR3 has 16 residues. Germline lookup yields CDR1 SGHVS and CDR2 FQNEAQ. V lost 5 bases, J lost 0 bases, and 13 bases lay in between. CDR3 in DNA: TGTGCCAGCAGCCCAACTGGCGGGACGAACACCGGGGAGCTGTTTTTT. This encodes CASSPTGGTNTGELFF. Full variable domain (remainder filled in from reference TRBV7-8 and TRBJ2-2): GAGVSQSPRYKVAKRGQDVALRCDPISGHVSLFWYQQALGQGPEFLTYFQNEAQLDKSGLPSDRFFAERPEGSVSTLKIQRTQQEDSAVYLCASSPTGGTNTGELFFGEGSRLTVL.

The chain couples TRBV2 to TRBJ1-2, with D unclear. The V end was cut by 5 bases, the J end by 3 bases, with 4 bases between. The CDR3 runs to 11 residues. Germline loops: CDR1 SNHLY, CDR2 FYNNEI. CDR3 amino acids: CASSSHYGYTF. The CDR3 DNA reads as TGTGCCAGCAGTAGCCACTATGGCTACACCTTC.

The chain links TRBV7-8 to TRBJ2-5; D gene uncertain. Deletions cut 9 bases from V and 5 bases from J, with 10 bases between. Germline V gene data show CDR1 as SGHVS and CDR2 as FQNEAQ. The CDR3 spans 11 residues. Written as DNA, the CDR3 is TGTGCCAGAAGCCCCAGTGAGACCCAGTACTTC. As protein: CARSPSETQYF.

The J gene is TRBJ1-6, the V gene TRBV6-5, with unresolved D. Trimming cost V 6 bases and J 6 bases, with 15 bases left between them. Germline loops: CDR1 MNHEY, CDR2 SVGAGI. The CDR3 runs 15 residues. The CDR3 reads CASSVTRPANSPLHF. CDR3 in DNA: TGTGCCAGCAGCGTGACAAGGCCGGCTAATTCACCCCTCCACTTT.

This chain links TRBV5-5 with TRBJ2-1, with TRBD1 identical over 11 bases. Germline V lookup: CDR1 SGHKS, CDR2 YYEKEE (reference sequence). Trimming took 1 base from V and 5 from J; bases not matched to a gene: 2. The CDR3 extends over 15 amino acids. The CDR3 here is CASSLQGQGDNEQFF. The CDR3 DNA reads TGTGCCAGCAGCTTGCAGGGACAGGGGGACAATGAGCAGTTCTTC. Full variable domain (remainder filled in from reference TRBV5-5 and TRBJ2-1): DAGVTQSPTHLIKTRGQQVTLRCSPISGHKSVSWYQQVLGQGPQFIFQYYEKEERGRGNFPDRFSARQFPNYSSELNVNALLLGDSALYLCASSLQGQGDNEQFFGPGTRLTVL.

The genes are TRBV5-8 and TRBJ2-7; D perhaps matches TRBD2 (6 bases). V was trimmed by 3 bases and J by 3 bases, leaving 16 bases between them. Germline lookup yields CDR1 SGHTS and CDR2 YDEGEE. The CDR3 totals 15 residues. In nucleotides, the CDR3 is TGTGCCAGCAGCTCGCGTGGGACTGGAGGCTACGAGCAGTACTTC. It translates to CASSSRGTGGYEQYF.

This clone is medium-sized by frequency. The chain joins TRBV7-9 to TRBJ1-4; 9 nucleotides align to TRBD1. The V segment lost 5 bases and the J segment 8 bases; nucleotides outside the gene matches: 12. This CDR3 is 16 amino acids long. Germline CDR1 reads SEHNR; CDR2 reads FQNEAQ (reference sequence). This chain's CDR3 is CASSRTGQGTREKLFF. CDR3 nucleotides: TGTGCCAGCAGCCGGACAGGACAGGGGACGCGAGAAAAACTGTTTTTT.